Sequencing of this T cell receptor (beta chain) was carried out in a study of T cells in Graves' hyperthyroidism and ophthalmopathy. Study-level points and caveats: For ophthalmopathy, model prediction preceded onset by a median 6.5 months.

The TCR beta CDR3 regions underwent amplification using RNA transcripts as the source. First-round RT-PCR of the TCR CDR3 relied on the HTBI primer set. TCRdb re-analysed the multiplex PCR reads in MiXCR, keeping a single row per CDR3 protein. Of 330,000 or so distinct CDR3 sequences listed, about 19% are singletons. This clonotype was found a few times. The antigen is not known. Ophthalmopathy patients had moderate-to-severe active disease, CAS ≥3, NOSPECS ≥4, and disease duration under 3 months. V gave up 3 bases and J gave up 2 bases; unmatched junction bases: 7. Germline lookup yields CDR1 LGHNA and CDR2 YNFKEQ. This CDR3 has 18 residues.

The specimen was blood. The receptor's source is a middle-aged man with Graves' ophthalmopathy. The chain links TRBV4-2 to TRBJ2-3; 14 nucleotides match TRBD2. Here the CDR3 DNA reads TGTGCCAGCAGCCATGGTTGGGGACTAGCGGGAGACACAGATACGCAGTATTTT. It encodes CASSHGWGLAGDTDTQYF.